A selection of T cell receptor beta chains follows, all from one sample in a study of shared clonotypes between healthy human individuals. Profiled with immunoSEQ multiplex PCR; TCRdb holds only in-frame clones, not every one. The sample has roughly 2,500,000 clones; 80% to 95% are singletons. Sequenced material: naive CD4+ T cells from PBMCs. These receptors were taken from a man aged 18 to 35 in good health. Some clones in this sample may be carry-over from other donors' samples. Each CDR3 is given with its conserved first and last residue. The D gene is left open where the match is weak. A clone size is listed for some rows: how often the clone was seen (once, few, many), or a class if it is expanded.

V	D	size	J	DNA	CDR3
TRBV28	.	.	TRBJ2-6	TGTGCCAGCAGGATAAACTCTGGGGCCAACGTCCTGACTTTC	CASRINSGANVLTF
TRBV28	TRBD2	.	TRBJ2-4	TGTGCCAGCAGTCGGACTAGCGGGGAAAACATTCAGTACTTC	CASSRTSGENIQYF
TRBV2	TRBD2	.	TRBJ2-7	TGTGCCAGCAGCGCTACCCGACTAGCGGGAGGGTGGGAGCAGTACTTC	CASSATRLAGGWEQYF
TRBV5-4	.	.	TRBJ1-4	TGTGCCAGCACCAAGAAACCGGAGGGGATTGGAGAAAAACTGTTTTTT	CASTKKPEGIGEKLFF
TRBV6-1	.	once	TRBJ1-5	TGTGCCAGCAGTGAAGCTGGGGGGAATCAGCCCCAGCATTTT	CASSEAGGNQPQHF
TRBV7-9	.	.	TRBJ1-1	TGTGCCAGCAGCCCCAGGGGCGTTTCTAACTTAAACACTGAAGCTTTCTTT	CASSPRGVSNLNTEAFF
TRBV28	.	.	TRBJ1-4	TGTGCCAGCAAAGTGGGTACGCAGGGTGAAAAACTGTTTTTT	CASKVGTQGEKLFF
TRBV5-1	TRBD1	.	TRBJ1-2	TGCGCCAGCAGCTCTCAGGGACAGGGCTATGGCTACACCTTC	CASSSQGQGYGYTF
TRBV5-4	TRBD1	.	TRBJ1-4	TGTGCCAGCAGCTCAAGACAGGGGGGGGATGAAAAACTGTTTTTT	CASSSRQGGDEKLFF
TRBV5-1	TRBD2	.	TRBJ2-3	TGCGCCAGCAGCTTGGGTATAGCGGGGGCCGGAGATACGCAGTATTTT	CASSLGIAGAGDTQYF
TRBV7-6	TRBD1	.	TRBJ2-1	TGTGCCAGCAGCCCGGACAGGGATAATGAGCAGTTCTTC	CASSPDRDNEQFF
TRBV5-1	TRBD1	.	TRBJ2-1	TGCGCCAGCAGCGCTATCCGGGACAGGGGGCTTAATGAGCAGTTCTTC	CASSAIRDRGLNEQFF
TRBV15	.	.	TRBJ2-2	TGTGCCACCAGCAGCAAAATGGCGGTGAACACCGGGGAGCTGTTTTTT	CATSSKMAVNTGELFF
TRBV5-1	.	once	TRBJ1-2	TGCGCCAGCAGCTCGACGACAGGTTTCTATGGCTACACCTTC	CASSSTTGFYGYTF
TRBV28	.	.	TRBJ2-5	TGTGCCAGCAGCCCAGGGGGGGACAGACGACAAGAGACCCAGTACTTC	CASSPGGDRRQETQYF
TRBV30	.	.	TRBJ2-3	TGTGCCTGGGAGTTAGATACGCAGTATTTT	CAWELDTQYF
TRBV30	.	.	TRBJ2-2	TGTGCCTGGAGTTTTAACACCGGGGAGCTGTTTTTT	CAWSFNTGELFF
TRBV2	.	.	TRBJ2-7	TGTGCCAGCAGTGCGGAGGTCGGCTCCTACGAGCAGTACTTC	CASSAEVGSYEQYF
TRBV27	TRBD1	.	TRBJ2-1	TGTGCCAGCGGTAGACAGGGGTACGCAAAAAATCGTCCCAATGAGCAGTTCTTC	CASGRQGYAKNRPNEQFF
TRBV13	TRBD2	.	TRBJ2-1	TGTGCCAGCAGCCAGGGGACTAGCGTCTCAAGGTACAATGAGCAGTTCTTC	CASSQGTSVSRYNEQFF
TRBV15	TRBD2	.	TRBJ2-1	TGTGCCACCAGCAGAGTGCGGGAGGTTGGCGATGAGCAGTTCTTC	CATSRVREVGDEQFF
TRBV1	.	.	TRBJ2-7	TGCACCAGCAGCCATGACCGGAGCCCCACCTACGAGCAGTACTTC	CTSSHDRSPTYEQYF
TRBV28	.	.	TRBJ1-1	TGTGCCAGCAACTCGCAGGGTTTTAGCACTGAAGCTTTCTTT	CASNSQGFSTEAFF
TRBV27	TRBD2	.	TRBJ2-3	TGTGCCAGCAGTTTATCCCCCGTGCGGGGGTGGGCAGATACGCAGTATTTT	CASSLSPVRGWADTQYF
TRBV7-9	TRBD1	.	TRBJ2-7	TGTGCCAGCAGCTTAGTGACAGGGGGAGACGAGCAGTACTTC	CASSLVTGGDEQYF
TRBV2	.	.	TRBJ2-5	TGTGCCAGCAGTGAAGTGACCCGGACAGACCAAGAGACCCAGTACTTC	CASSEVTRTDQETQYF
TRBV9	.	.	TRBJ2-5	TGTGCCAGCAGCGTAGCCGGAGGGTGGGAGACCCAGTACTTC	CASSVAGGWETQYF
TRBV7-9	TRBD2	.	TRBJ2-3	TGTGCCAGCAGCCCACGACTAGCGGTTAGCACAGATACGCAGTATTTT	CASSPRLAVSTDTQYF
TRBV7-2	.	.	TRBJ1-1	TGTGCCAGCAGCTTACCGAGGGGCATTTTGAACACTGAAGCTTTCTTT	CASSLPRGILNTEAFF
TRBV11-2	.	.	TRBJ2-2	TGTGCCAGCAGCCGACAAGTTGCCGGGGAGCTGTTTTTT	CASSRQVAGELFF
TRBV19	.	.	TRBJ1-1	TGTGCCAGTAGTACTACGGGACACCCGAACACTGAAGCTTTCTTT	CASSTTGHPNTEAFF
TRBV7-2	.	.	TRBJ1-2	TGTGCCAGCAGCCCGGGGCTGCTTTATGGCTACACCTTC	CASSPGLLYGYTF
TRBV5-4	TRBD2	.	TRBJ2-1	TGTGCCAGCAGCCCTTTAGCGGGAGGAGGCAATGAGCAGTTCTTC	CASSPLAGGGNEQFF
TRBV11-2	.	.	TRBJ1-2	TGTGCCAGCAGCTTCCCGGGGCACGGCTACACCTTC	CASSFPGHGYTF
TRBV6-4	.	.	TRBJ2-1	TGTGCCAGCAGCCCCCCGGGACGGCCTACCTACAATGAGCAGTTCTTC	CASSPPGRPTYNEQFF
TRBV19	.	.	TRBJ2-1	TGTGCCAGTAGGGCAGGCTACAATGAGCAGTTCTTC	CASRAGYNEQFF
TRBV4-3	.	.	TRBJ2-7	TGCGCCAGCAGCCACTTACCGGCAGCACAATACGAGCAGTACTTC	CASSHLPAAQYEQYF
TRBV29-1	.	.	TRBJ2-7	TGCAGCGTTGAAGGACAGGTCCTTTCTGGCGAGCAGTACTTC	CSVEGQVLSGEQYF
TRBV7-2	.	.	TRBJ2-6	TGTGCCAGCAGCTCCCGCGGATGGGACTCTGGGGCCAACGTCCTGACTTTC	CASSSRGWDSGANVLTF
TRBV9	.	.	TRBJ1-3	TGTGCCAGCAGCGTAGGACACGATGGAAACACCATATATTTT	CASSVGHDGNTIYF
TRBV5-1	.	.	TRBJ2-7	TGCGCCAGCAGCTTGAGTGCGGGGCACTCCTACGAGCAGTACTTC	CASSLSAGHSYEQYF
TRBV9	TRBD2	once	TRBJ2-5	TGTGCCAGCAGCGAGGGACTAGCGGGAGAGACCCAGTACTTC	CASSEGLAGETQYF
TRBV6-1	TRBD1	.	TRBJ1-1	TGTGCCAGCATCGGGAGACAGGGGAACACTGAAGCTTTCTTT	CASIGRQGNTEAFF
TRBV5-1	.	.	TRBJ2-1	TGCGCCAGCTCACCAAGAGCGGCCGACTACAATGAGCAGTTCTTC	CASSPRAADYNEQFF
TRBV7-8	TRBD2	.	TRBJ2-3	TGTGCCAGCAGCCAAAGGACTAGCGGGGGGGATACGCAGTATTTT	CASSQRTSGGDTQYF
TRBV7-6	TRBD2	once	TRBJ2-1	TGTGCCAGCAGCAACAGCGGGGGCTCCTACAATGAGCAGTTCTTC	CASSNSGGSYNEQFF
TRBV4-3	TRBD1	.	TRBJ1-1	TGCGCCAGCAGCCAAAAAATCAGGGGGCTCGGGGACACTGAAGCTTTCTTT	CASSQKIRGLGDTEAFF
TRBV28	TRBD2	.	TRBJ2-7	TGTGCCAGCACCACCGGGGGAGGGGACTCCAAGGTGGAATACTTC	CASTTGGGDSKVEYF
TRBV27	TRBD1	few	TRBJ1-4	TGTGCCAGCAGTTTAGGGCAGGGGGGTGAAAAACTGTTTTTT	CASSLGQGGEKLFF
TRBV18	.	.	TRBJ1-5	TGTGCCAGCTCACCACCGAGTCAGCCCCAGCATTTT	CASSPPSQPQHF
TRBV15	TRBD2	.	TRBJ2-5	TGTGCCACCAGCAACCCTAGGACTAGCAGGGAGACCCAGTACTTC	CATSNPRTSRETQYF
TRBV9	.	.	TRBJ1-1	TGTGCCAGCAGCGTAGACGAGGGAATCCGCACTGAAGCTTTCTTT	CASSVDEGIRTEAFF
TRBV5-4	.	.	TRBJ2-3	TGTGCCAGCAGCTGGCCGGGGTCAGATACGCAGTATTTT	CASSWPGSDTQYF
TRBV10-3	TRBD1	.	TRBJ2-3	TGTGCCATCAGTGAGTCGGACAGGGCTACAGATACGCAGTATTTT	CAISESDRATDTQYF
TRBV11-2	TRBD2	.	TRBJ2-3	TGTGCCAGCAGCTTCCGGTACGCGGGAGGGTCCACAGATACGCAGTATTTT	CASSFRYAGGSTDTQYF